Below, 31 T cell receptor beta chains from the same sample are listed, as sequenced in a study of OX40 agonist ivuxolimab in advanced cancers. Sequencing was performed with immunoSEQ multiplex PCR; in TCRdb, only in-frame clones are kept and a portion is missing. The sample holds about 95,000 clones, around nine tenths seen once. The sequencing used CD4+ or CD8+ T cells sorted from blood, collected in a trial of the OX40 agonist ivuxolimab. The receptors stem from an adult with an advanced solid tumor such as melanoma, head and neck, liver or kidney cancer.

The CDR3 loop reads CASSSPSGNQETQYF. The CDR3 region has the DNA TGTGCCAGCAGTTCTCCTAGCGGGAACCAAGAGACCCAGTACTTC. This chain joins TRBV28 and TRBJ2-5; 9 bases match TRBD2. The CDR3 contains 15 residues. Germline V CDR1 and CDR2: MDHEN, SYDVKM. The trim removed 4 bases at V and 0 bases at J, leaving 3 bases unmatched. Together with reference TRBV28 and TRBJ2-5, the CDR3 gives the full variable domain: DVKVTQSSRYLVKRTGEKVFLECVQDMDHENMFWYRQDPGLGLRLIYFSYDVKMKEKGDIPEGYSVSREKKERFSLILESASTNQTSMYLCASSSPSGNQETQYFGPGTRLLVL.

The V and J genes are TRBV4-3 and TRBJ2-7, with 11 bases fitting TRBD1. The ends lost 5 bases at V and 7 bases at J; junction bases unmatched: 4. CDR3 length: 13 residues. Germline loops: CDR1 LGHNA, CDR2 YSLEER. The CDR3 protein is CASSKGQGGEQYF. The CDR3 nucleotides are TGCGCCAGCAGCAAGGGACAGGGGGGGGAGCAGTACTTC.

The rearrangement joins TRBV6-6 to TRBJ2-7; D possibly corresponds to TRBD2 (6 bases). CDR3 size: 14 residues. Germline CDR1 is MNHNY and CDR2 is SVGAGI (reference sequence). Between the trimmed V and J ends, which lost 6 bases and 3 bases, there was a span of 15 bases. This CDR3 reads CASRASGPIYEQYF. The CDR3 bases are TGTGCCAGCAGAGCCAGCGGGCCAATCTACGAGCAGTACTTC.

The gene calls are TRBV5-1 and TRBJ1-5; 7 positions agree with TRBD1. From germline, CDR1 is SGHRS and CDR2 YFSETQ. V shed 0 bases, J shed 2 bases, and the junction held 8 bases outside the gene matches. The CDR3 is made up of 17 amino acids. The CDR3 region is CASSLGAGGEGNQPQHF. CDR3 sequence (DNA): TGCGCCAGCAGCTTGGGGGCAGGGGGTGAGGGCAATCAGCCCCAGCATTTT.

This chain uses TRBV2 with TRBJ2-7; the match to TRBD1 covers 7 bases. CDR3 size: 13 residues. In germline, CDR1 is SNHLY, CDR2 FYNNEI. The V and J ends lost 7 bases and 3 bases, in that order; junction bases with no gene match: 6. CDR3 amino acids: CASKPTGSYEQYF. The CDR3 coding sequence is TGTGCCAGCAAACCGACAGGGAGCTACGAGCAGTACTTC.

The V gene is TRBV30, the J gene TRBJ2-1, with D hard to call. V lost 0 bases to trimming and J lost 0 bases, with 15 bases between them. This CDR3 spans 17 amino acids. Germline CDR1 is GTSNPN and CDR2 is SVGIG (reference sequence). Written as DNA, the CDR3 is TGTGCCTGGAGTGTAATCCGAACCAAAAGCTCCTACAATGAGCAGTTCTTC. It translates to CAWSVIRTKSSYNEQFF.

The V call is TRBV9, the J call TRBJ2-5, with D maybe TRBD1 (5 bases). The CDR3 has 15 residues. Trimming cost V 1 base and J 8 bases, with 18 bases left between them. Germline V gene lookup returns CDR1 SGDLS and CDR2 YYNGEE. The CDR3 DNA sequence: TGTGCCAGCAGCGTAAGGGGCCACAGCCGAGAAACCCAGTACTTC. This sequence encodes CASSVRGHSRETQYF.

This clone was seen only once. The chain joins TRBV29-1 to TRBJ1-1; 7 bases fit TRBD1. The CDR3 runs to 13 residues. J lost 0 bases, V lost 6 bases, and 4 bases had no gene match. The germline gives CDR1 SQVTM, CDR2 ANQGSEA. The CDR3 region has the DNA TGCAGCGTCCAGGGGGGAATGAACACTGAAGCTTTCTTT. This translates into CSVQGGMNTEAFF.

The gene calls are TRBV7-2 and TRBJ2-7; the D is unclear. This CDR3 comprises 15 residues. Trimming took off 1 base at V and 2 bases at J, with 12 bases between the two ends. CDR1 SGHTA and CDR2 FQGNSA come from the germline V gene. The CDR3 DNA follows: TGTGCCAGCAGCTTAGATCCGACGGTGACCTACGAGCAGTACTTC. Translation: CASSLDPTVTYEQYF.

This sequence joins TRBV2 and TRBJ2-1, with 10 bases that match TRBD2. Per germline, CDR1 SNHLY and CDR2 FYNNEI. The CDR3 totals 15 residues. The trim removed 4 bases at V and 9 bases at J, leaving 9 bases unmatched. CDR3 in DNA: TGTGCCAGCAGTGCCGGGAGCGGGAGGGCCACTGAGCAGTTCTTC. As protein: CASSAGSGRATEQFF.

V usage is TRBV18 and J usage is TRBJ1-1; TRBD1 aligns across 7 bases. CDR3 length: 16 residues. Germline V CDR1 and CDR2: KGHSH, LQKENI. The ends lost 2 bases at V and 1 base at J; junction bases unmatched: 7. CDR3 amino acids: CASSPKQGQQNTEAFF. The CDR3 nucleotides are TGTGCCAGCTCACCAAAGCAGGGACAGCAGAACACTGAAGCTTTCTTT.

The chain is built from TRBV28 and TRBJ2-7; D is unclear. Germline V gene data show CDR1 as MDHEN and CDR2 as SYDVKM. The CDR3 is made up of 12 amino acids. V lost 3 bases and J 4 bases, leaving 7 bases between the germline ends. For the CDR3, the DNA is TGTGCCAGCAGTTTGGGTGGGTACGAGCAGTACTTC. Translation: CASSLGGYEQYF.

This chain joins TRBV18 and TRBJ2-7; D is unclear. The ends were cut back, 4 bases at V and 2 bases at J, with 12 bases in the middle. This CDR3 has 14 amino acids. The germline gives CDR1 KGHSH, CDR2 LQKENI. CDR3 sequence: CASSRAPDPYEQYF. Here the CDR3 DNA reads TGTGCCAGCTCACGGGCCCCCGACCCCTACGAGCAGTACTTC. The variable domain in full, with the rest retrieved from reference TRBV18 and TRBJ2-7, is NAGVMQNPRHLVRRRGQEARLRCSPMKGHSHVYWYRQLPEEGLKFMVYLQKENIIDESGMPKERFSAEFPKEGPSILRIQQVVRGDSAAYFCASSRAPDPYEQYFGPGTRLTVT.

The chain combines TRBV5-1 with TRBJ2-3, with 11 bases aligning to TRBD2. Germline CDR1 and CDR2: SGHRS and YFSETQ. V trimming: 4 bases; J trimming: 6 bases; junction bases outside the gene matches: 13. This CDR3 has 17 residues. CDR3 region: CASSDGTSGVGGDTQYF. Here the CDR3 DNA reads TGCGCCAGCAGCGATGGGACTAGCGGAGTCGGAGGGGATACGCAGTATTTT. Supplemented by reference TRBV5-1 and TRBJ2-3, the full variable domain reads KAGVTQTPRYLIKTRGQQVTLSCSPISGHRSVSWYQQTPGQGLQFLFEYFSETQRNKGNFPGRFSGRQFSNSRSEMNVSTLELGDSALYLCASSDGTSGVGGDTQYFGPGTRLTVL.

The V gene is TRBV11-2, the J gene TRBJ1-6; 9 bases are shared with TRBD1. The trim removed 3 bases at V and 9 bases at J, leaving 6 bases unmatched. The CDR3 has 15 amino acids. CDR1 is SGHAT, CDR2 FQNNGV, per germline. The CDR3 reads CASSFTGTGLSPLHF. The CDR3 bases are TGTGCCAGCAGCTTCACCGGGACAGGGCTTTCACCCCTCCACTTT.

Points on this clone: An end of the junction differs from the germline gene, which may be a read error. The chain couples TRBV2 to TRBJ1-1; 7 bases are shared with TRBD1. Germline V gives CDR1 SNHLY, CDR2 FYNNEI. The CDR3 runs 14 residues. CDR3 sequence reads: CASSVRFGTGEVFF. DNA of the CDR3: TGTGCCAGCAGTGTTAGATTCGGTACAGGGGAAGTTTTCTTT.

This clone has only one observation. This chain links TRBV28 with TRBJ1-5, with D perhaps TRBD1 (5 bases). The germline V gene encodes CDR1 MDHEN and CDR2 SYDVKM. Trimming left V 5 bases short and J 7 bases short, with 18 bases between. CDR3 length: 15 amino acids. The CDR3 loop reads CASSPIQGGYQPQHF. The CDR3 DNA follows: TGTGCCAGCAGTCCTATCCAGGGTGGCTACCAGCCCCAGCATTTT.

This rearrangement joins TRBV4-2 to TRBJ2-1, with TRBD2 identical over 9 bases. The CDR3 loop spans 15 amino acids. Unmatched junction bases numbered 5, after V lost 2 bases and J lost 6 bases. Per the germline V gene, CDR1 is LGHNA and CDR2 is YNFKEQ. The CDR3 region has the DNA TGTGCCAGCAGCCAATACCGACTAGCGGCCAATGAGCAGTTCTTC. Protein sequence: CASSQYRLAANEQFF.

The chain couples TRBV5-4 to TRBJ1-1, with TRBD1 identical over 10 bases. There are 16 residues in the CDR3. CDR1 is SGHNT, CDR2 YYREEE, per germline (reference sequence). The V gene end was trimmed by 5 bases and the J gene end by 0 bases; junction bases not matched to a gene: 7. The CDR3 DNA reads TGTGCCAGCAGACCGGGACAGGGGATAGTGAACACTGAAGCTTTCTTT. Translated: CASRPGQGIVNTEAFF.

This rearrangement joins TRBV7-8 to TRBJ1-1; 8 bases match TRBD1. The CDR3 runs to 14 residues. CDR1 and CDR2 from the germline V gene are SGHVS and FQNEAQ. J gave up 6 bases and V 5 bases, and 8 bases lay outside the gene matches. The CDR3, as DNA: TGTGCCAGCAGCCGCGACCTACAGGGGGCTGAAGCTTTCTTT. It codes for CASSRDLQGAEAFF.

V usage is TRBV6-5 and J usage is TRBJ1-2; 7 positions agree with TRBD1. This CDR3 has 16 amino acids. The V segment lost 2 bases and the J segment 7 bases; nucleotides outside the gene matches: 13. Germline CDR1 MNHEY, CDR2 SVGAGI. As DNA, the CDR3 is TGTGCCAGCAGTTACACTTTCGGGACAGCAGGGTCTGGCTACACCTTC. This encodes CASSYTFGTAGSGYTF.

J is TRBJ1-5 and V is TRBV6-5; 7 bases fit TRBD1. The ends lost 6 bases at V and 2 bases at J; junction bases unmatched: 4. Per germline, CDR1 MNHEY and CDR2 SVGAGI. CDR3 length: 14 residues. The CDR3: CASSLQGGNQPQHF. CDR3 bases: TGTGCCAGCAGCTTGCAGGGGGGCAATCAGCCCCAGCATTTT.

This chain joins TRBV19 and TRBJ1-5; 9 bases agree with TRBD1. CDR1 and CDR2 (germline): LNHDA, SQIVND (reference sequence). Germline trimming cut 1 base from V and 5 bases from J; bases unmatched to any gene: 6. The CDR3 extends over 16 amino acids. The CDR3 region has the DNA TGTGCCAGTAGTATAGCTGACAGGGGGGGGGATCAGCCCCAGCATTTT. This codes for CASSIADRGGDQPQHF.

The CDR3 bases are TGTGCCAGCAGTGATTTTCGCACGGGCGGGACCCAGTACTTC. Protein sequence: CASSDFRTGGTQYF. The chain joins TRBV2 to TRBJ2-5; D not certain. In germline, CDR1 is SNHLY, CDR2 FYNNEI. The germline V and J ends were trimmed by 3 bases and 7 bases, with 15 bases remaining between them. The CDR3 runs to 14 residues.

The V gene is TRBV9, the J gene TRBJ2-3; possibly TRBD2 for D (5 bases). V was trimmed by 4 bases and J by 4 bases, leaving 16 bases between them. This CDR3 region has 15 residues. CDR1 and CDR2 (germline): SGDLS, YYNGEE. DNA for the CDR3: TGTGCCAGCAGCCCTATGGGTAGCGCGCCAGATACGCAGTATTTT. Encoded protein: CASSPMGSAPDTQYF.

V is TRBV5-4 and J is TRBJ2-7; 11 bases agree with TRBD2. Germline loops: CDR1 SGHNT, CDR2 YYREEE (reference sequence). V shed 4 bases, J shed 1 base, and the junction held 4 bases outside the gene matches. This CDR3 comprises 15 residues. The CDR3 sequence is CASSLGLAASYEQYF. As DNA, the CDR3 is TGTGCCAGCAGCCTGGGACTAGCGGCATCCTACGAGCAGTACTTC.

The genes are TRBV9 and TRBJ2-5; possibly TRBD1 or TRBD2 for D (5 bases each). Germline assignment: CDR1 SGDLS and CDR2 YYNGEE. The CDR3 runs to 13 residues. Between the trimmed V and J ends, which lost 4 bases and 4 bases, there was a span of 11 bases. CDR3 sequence (DNA): TGTGCCAGCAGCTTCCGGGACCGAGAGACCCAGTACTTC. Translated: CASSFRDRETQYF.

The chain employs TRBV6-4 and TRBJ1-2; tentatively, D is TRBD1 (5 bases). Trimming removed 4 bases at V and 4 bases at J, with 16 bases between. The germline V gene encodes CDR1 MRHNA and CDR2 SNTAGT. The CDR3 is made up of 15 amino acids. The CDR3 loop is CASSAPDAGTYGYTF. The DNA of the CDR3 is TGTGCCAGCAGTGCACCCGACGCCGGGACCTATGGCTACACCTTC.

This clone was seen just once. The V and J genes are TRBV28 and TRBJ1-2, with a tentative D call TRBD1 (6 bases). Per germline, CDR1 MDHEN and CDR2 SYDVKM. V was clipped by 8 bases and J by 0 bases, with 16 bases between them. There are 15 residues in the CDR3. In nucleotides, the CDR3 is TGTGCCAGCCACCCTCCGACAGGAACTAACTATGGCTACACCTTC. It yields the protein CASHPPTGTNYGYTF.

This rearrangement joins TRBV10-3 to TRBJ2-1; 12 nucleotides line up with TRBD2. Looked up from germline, CDR1 is ENHRY and CDR2 is SYGVKD. V lost 6 bases and J lost 10; bases outside the gene matches: 4. CDR3 length: 13 amino acids. The chain's CDR3 is CAIRGLAGEEQFF. In DNA form, the CDR3 reads TGTGCCATCAGGGGACTAGCGGGTGAGGAGCAGTTCTTC.

The J gene is TRBJ1-2, the V gene TRBV9; 9 nucleotides line up with TRBD1. Germline V gives CDR1 SGDLS, CDR2 YYNGEE. The length of the CDR3 is 15 residues. With V trimmed by 2 bases and J by 2 bases, 4 bases remained unmatched. DNA for the CDR3: TGTGCCAGCAGCGTGGCCGGGACAGGGAACTATGGCTACACCTTC. It is translated as CASSVAGTGNYGYTF.